Presented here are 17 T cell receptor beta chains from one specimen sequenced in a study of cytomegalovirus exposure and HLA in healthy donors. Primers: 60 Vbeta forward and 13 Jbeta reverse. The method was immunoSEQ multiplex PCR; TCRdb's version includes in-frame clones alone and lacks a portion of them. The sample contains 170,000 or so clones, approximately 80% of which appear only once. Material: PBMCs. The receptors here all came from a man in his fifties or sixties in good health and CMV-seropositive.

The chain is built from TRBV4-1 and TRBJ1-5, with D uncertain. V lost 0 bases to trimming and J lost 2 bases, with 5 bases between them. From germline, CDR1 is MGHRA and CDR2 YSYEKL. The CDR3 covers 14 residues. This chain's CDR3 is CASSQDGRNQPQHF. The DNA for the CDR3 is TGCGCCAGCAGCCAAGATGGGCGCAATCAGCCCCAGCATTTT.

This chain uses TRBV6-1 with TRBJ1-1; perhaps TRBD1 as D (6 bases). This CDR3 is 15 amino acids long. Per the germline V gene, CDR1 is MNHNS and CDR2 is SASEGT. V lost 4 bases and J lost 0, with 12 bases in between. The CDR3 loop is CASSARQEVNTEAFF. The CDR3, as DNA: TGTGCCAGCAGTGCCCGACAGGAGGTGAACACTGAAGCTTTCTTT.

The chain couples TRBV9 to TRBJ1-1; D perhaps matches TRBD1 (5 bases). CDR1 is SGDLS, CDR2 YYNGEE, per germline. V was pared by 0 bases and J by 2 bases, with 5 bases between. CDR3 size: 13 residues. CDR3 nucleotides: TGTGCCAGCAGCGTAGGGACAAACACTGAAGCTTTCTTT. Amino acid sequence: CASSVGTNTEAFF.

This clone was seen a few times. This rearrangement joins TRBV6-5 to TRBJ1-1; maybe TRBD1 (5 bases). Deletions cut 6 bases from V and 7 bases from J, with 21 bases between. Germline V gene data show CDR1 as MNHEY and CDR2 as SVGAGI. CDR3 size: 15 residues. CDR3 region: CASSHYPQVVDEAFF. The CDR3 coding sequence is TGTGCCAGCAGCCACTATCCACAGGTGGTGGATGAAGCTTTCTTT.

The gene calls are TRBV7-9 and TRBJ2-1; 9 bases are shared with TRBD2. V was clipped by 5 bases and J by 8 bases; unmatched bases: 13. The CDR3 totals 16 residues. Germline V gene data show CDR1 as SEHNR and CDR2 as FQNEAQ (reference sequence). The CDR3 here is CASSPSRGGAGYEQFF. CDR3 DNA sequence: TGTGCCAGCAGCCCCTCCCGCGGGGGGGCCGGGTATGAGCAGTTCTTC.

The V call is TRBV19, the J call TRBJ2-3, with D tentatively TRBD2 (6 bases). V lost 8 bases to trimming and J lost 0 bases, with 12 bases between them. The germline V gene has CDR1 LNHDA and CDR2 SQIVND (reference sequence). The CDR3 covers 14 residues. In DNA form, the CDR3 reads TGTGCCAGTCGAACGGGACTCAGCACAGATACGCAGTATTTT. Translated: CASRTGLSTDTQYF.

The chain carries TRBV2 and TRBJ1-4; 8 bases align to TRBD1. V was pared by 7 bases and J by 8 bases, with 12 bases of the junction left unmatched. Germline V gene data show CDR1 as SNHLY and CDR2 as FYNNEI. The CDR3 runs to 15 residues. The CDR3 loop reads CASNGAGTGGEKLFF. CDR3 DNA sequence: TGTGCCAGCAACGGTGCCGGGACAGGCGGCGAAAAACTGTTTTTT.

The genes are TRBV11-2 and TRBJ1-1, with 8 bases lining up with TRBD1. V trimming: 4 bases; J trimming: 2 bases; junction bases outside the gene matches: 3. This CDR3 comprises 14 residues. Germline CDR1 and CDR2: SGHAT and FQNNGV. CDR3 region: CASSSDRVNTEAFF. The CDR3 nucleotides read TGTGCCAGCAGCTCGGACAGGGTCAACACTGAAGCTTTCTTT.

J is TRBJ2-1 and V is TRBV5-4, with D possibly matching TRBD2 (8 bases). Germline V CDR1 and CDR2: SGHNT, YYREEE (reference sequence). The CDR3 has 15 amino acids. Trimming cost V 3 bases and J 10 bases, with 20 bases left between them. The CDR3 DNA sequence: TGTGCCAGCAGCTACCCCGGGACAGCGGGGGAGGAGCAGTTCTTC. It is translated as CASSYPGTAGEEQFF.

V gene TRBV1 combines with J gene TRBJ1-3; TRBD1, the table's D call, lacks a check against the DNA. TRBV1 corresponds to a pseudogene. There are 17 residues in the CDR3. The CDR3 region has the DNA TGCACCAGCAGCCAAGATTTGGACAGGGGGTCTGGAAACACCATATATTTT. Translating gives CTSSQDLDRGSGNTIYF.

This chain joins TRBV6-1 and TRBJ2-7; 12 nucleotides line up with TRBD2. V trimming: 3 bases; J trimming: 5 bases; junction bases outside the gene matches: 5. This CDR3 is 15 amino acids long. CDR1 MNHNS and CDR2 SASEGT come from the germline V gene. The CDR3 sequence is CASSETSGSGNEQYV. CDR3 sequence (DNA): TGTGCCAGCAGTGAGACTAGCGGGAGTGGAAACGAGCAGTACGTC.

This clone was recorded once. This rearrangement joins TRBV9 to TRBJ1-1; possible D gene TRBD1, 5 bases. The length of the CDR3 is 15 residues. CDR1 and CDR2 from the germline V gene are SGDLS and YYNGEE. V shed 6 bases and J shed 1 base, with 16 bases lying between them. The CDR3 nucleotides are TGTGCCAGCATTGGGGGGACGCCTCGGAACACTGAAGCTTTCTTT. Translated: CASIGGTPRNTEAFF.

Only a few counts were recorded for this clone. V and J are TRBV6-1 and TRBJ1-2, with a weak D call TRBD1 (6 bases). CDR1 and CDR2 from the germline V gene are MNHNS and SASEGT. The germline V and J ends were trimmed by 5 bases and 2 bases, with 12 bases remaining between them. The CDR3 loop spans 14 amino acids. DNA for the CDR3: TGTGCCAGCAGTCTCCAGACAGGCAACTATGGCTACACCTTC. This encodes CASSLQTGNYGYTF.

This clone was picked up one time. The chain couples TRBV9 to TRBJ2-1; the match to TRBD2 covers 7 bases. The germline V gene encodes CDR1 SGDLS and CDR2 YYNGEE. The trim removed 0 bases at V and 4 bases at J, leaving 7 bases unmatched. There are 16 residues in the CDR3. The CDR3 DNA reads TGTGCCAGCAGCGTAGTTACTGCGGGAGAGTACAATGAGCAGTTCTTC. Its protein product is CASSVVTAGEYNEQFF.

This chain uses TRBV18 with TRBJ2-7; tentative D call: TRBD2 (5 bases). The CDR3 sequence is 14 residues long. Trimming took off 6 bases at V and 7 bases at J, with 19 bases between the two ends. CDR1 KGHSH and CDR2 LQKENI come from the germline V gene. The CDR3 sequence is CASSASGGSGEQYV. CDR3 nucleotide sequence: TGTGCCAGCTCGGCGAGCGGAGGTTCGGGGGAGCAGTACGTC.

The count of this clone is one. The rearrangement links TRBV7-2 to TRBJ2-4; the match to TRBD1 covers 10 bases. CDR1 is SGHTA and CDR2 is FQGNSA in the germline V gene. J gave up 4 bases and V 5 bases, and 8 bases lay outside the gene matches. CDR3 length equals 16 residues. CDR3 loop: CASSATGTGAKNIQYF. In DNA, the CDR3 is TGTGCCAGCAGCGCCACCGGGACAGGGGCTAAAAACATTCAGTACTTC.

The chain recombines TRBV7-2 with TRBJ2-7, with 8 nucleotides matching TRBD1. From germline, CDR1 is SGHTA and CDR2 FQGNSA. CDR3 length equals 15 residues. The V and J ends lost 5 bases and 1 base, in that order; junction bases with no gene match: 7. In DNA form, the CDR3 reads TGTGCCAGCAGCCAGGACAGGGATAATTCCTACGAGCAGTACTTC. Translated: CASSQDRDNSYEQYF.